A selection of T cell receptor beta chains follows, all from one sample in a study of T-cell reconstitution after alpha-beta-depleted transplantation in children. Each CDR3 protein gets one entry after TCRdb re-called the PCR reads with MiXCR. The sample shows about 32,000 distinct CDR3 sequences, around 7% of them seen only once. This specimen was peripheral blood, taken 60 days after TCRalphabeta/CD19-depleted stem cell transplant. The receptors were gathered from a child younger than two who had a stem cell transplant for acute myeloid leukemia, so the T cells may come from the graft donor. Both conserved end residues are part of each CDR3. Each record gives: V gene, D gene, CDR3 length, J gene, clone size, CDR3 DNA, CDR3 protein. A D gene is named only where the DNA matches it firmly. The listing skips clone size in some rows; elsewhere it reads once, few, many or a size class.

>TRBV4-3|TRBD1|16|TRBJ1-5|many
TGCGCCAGCAGCCAAGATGACGGACAGGGGTATCAGCCCCAGCATTTT
CASSQDDGQGYQPQHF
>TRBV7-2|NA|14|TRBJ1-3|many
TGTGCCAGCAGCTTAGATGCCTCTGGAAACACCATATATTTT
CASSLDASGNTIYF
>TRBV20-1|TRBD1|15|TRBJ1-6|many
TGCAGTGCTAGAGCCCCAAGAGGGGGCAATTCACCCCTCCACTTT
CSARAPRGGNSPLHF
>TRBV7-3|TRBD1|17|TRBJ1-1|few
TGTGCCAGCAGCTTACCGGGCAGGGGGCGGATGGACACTGAAGCTTTCTTT
CASSLPGRGRMDTEAFF
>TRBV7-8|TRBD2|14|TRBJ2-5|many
TGTGCCAGCAGCTTAAGCGGACTAGCGGAGACCCAGTACTTC
CASSLSGLAETQYF
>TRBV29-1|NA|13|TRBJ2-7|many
TGCAGCGTTGAGCTTACAGTTTCCTACGAGCAGTACTTC
CSVELTVSYEQYF
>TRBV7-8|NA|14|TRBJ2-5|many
TGTGCCAGCAGCTTAGCGACACAGCAAGAGACCCAGTACTTC
CASSLATQQETQYF
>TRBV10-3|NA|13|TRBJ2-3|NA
TGTGCCATCAGTGAGCCCAGCACAGATACGCAGTATTTT
CAISEPSTDTQYF
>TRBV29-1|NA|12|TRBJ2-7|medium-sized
TGCAGCGTTGAAGCCAATATCTACGAGCAGTACTTC
CSVEANIYEQYF
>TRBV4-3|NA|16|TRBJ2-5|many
TGCGCCAGCACCTACCGGGGGAGTAGAGGCCAAGAGACCCAGTACTTC
CASTYRGSRGQETQYF
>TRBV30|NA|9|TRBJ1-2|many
TGTGCCTGGACCCAACAGGGCCCCTTC
CAWTQQGPF
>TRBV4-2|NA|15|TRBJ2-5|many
TGTGCCAGCAGCCAAGATCCAGGGCTAGGGGAGACCCAGTACTTC
CASSQDPGLGETQYF
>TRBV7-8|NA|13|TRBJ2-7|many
TGTGCCAGCCGTTGGGACTTGACCTACGAGCAGTACTTC
CASRWDLTYEQYF
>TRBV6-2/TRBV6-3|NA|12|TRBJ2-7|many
TGTGCCAGCAGTTACGGGATCTACGAGCAGTACTTC
CASSYGIYEQYF
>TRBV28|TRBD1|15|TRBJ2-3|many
TGTGCCAGCAGATCCTCCAGGACAGGGACAGATACGCAGTATTTT
CASRSSRTGTDTQYF
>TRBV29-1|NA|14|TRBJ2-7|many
TGCAGCGTTGAAGAAGGGACTGGCTCCTACGAGCAGTACTTC
CSVEEGTGSYEQYF
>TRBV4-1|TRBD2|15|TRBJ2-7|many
TGCGCCAGCAGCCGAGGACTAGCGGGCTCCTACGAGCAGTACTTC
CASSRGLAGSYEQYF
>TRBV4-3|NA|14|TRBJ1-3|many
TGCGCCAGCAGCGGACGTTCCGCTGGAAACACCATATATTTT
CASSGRSAGNTIYF
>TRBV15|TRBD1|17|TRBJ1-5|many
TGTGCCACCAGTCTACCCCGTGTTACAGGGGGTAATCAGCCCCAGCATTTT
CATSLPRVTGGNQPQHF
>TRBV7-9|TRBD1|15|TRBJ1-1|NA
TGTGCCAGCAGCTTAGGAGGGGGCCGGAACACTGAAGCTTTCTTT
CASSLGGGRNTEAFF
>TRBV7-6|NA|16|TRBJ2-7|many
TGTGCCAGCAGCTTAGAGGGCCCGGGTAGGGAATACGAGCAGTACTTC
CASSLEGPGREYEQYF
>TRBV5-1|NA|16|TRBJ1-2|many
TGCGCCAGCAGCTCGGATGGTTCCGGGACTCCCTATGGCTACACCTTC
CASSSDGSGTPYGYTF
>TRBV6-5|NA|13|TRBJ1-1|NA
TGTGCCAGCAGTTACGAAGGGGGGACTGAAGCTTTCTTT
CASSYEGGTEAFF
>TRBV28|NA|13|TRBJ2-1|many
TGTGCCACCTACTTGGGCTCCTACAATGAGCAGTTCTTC
CATYLGSYNEQFF
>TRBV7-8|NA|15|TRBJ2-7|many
TGTGCCAGCAGCCCGCCCCCGCCCCGGGTTGACGAGCAGTACTTC
CASSPPPPRVDEQYF
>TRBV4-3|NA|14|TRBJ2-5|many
TGCGCCAGCAGCCAAGATCGGGATCGAGAGACCCAGTACTTC
CASSQDRDRETQYF
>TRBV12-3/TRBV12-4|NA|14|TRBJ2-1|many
TGTGCCAGCACCTTGTGGGGTCCGTACAATGAGCAGTTCTTC
CASTLWGPYNEQFF
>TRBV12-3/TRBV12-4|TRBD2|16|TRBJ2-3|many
TGTGCCAGCAGTTTTCCCCTAGCGGGTAGCACAGATACGCAGTATTTT
CASSFPLAGSTDTQYF
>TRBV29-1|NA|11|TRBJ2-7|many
TGCAGCGTTTCCCGACAGGGGAGGGAGTACTTC
CSVSRQGREYF
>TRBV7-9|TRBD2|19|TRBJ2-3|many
TGTGCCAGCAGCTTAGACGGCACTAGCGGGGGTTCTAGCACAGATACGCAGTATTTT
CASSLDGTSGGSSTDTQYF
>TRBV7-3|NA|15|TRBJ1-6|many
TGTGCCAGCAGCCCGGCGGGGGGCAGCAATTCACCCCTCCACTTT
CASSPAGGSNSPLHF
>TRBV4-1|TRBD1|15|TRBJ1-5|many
TGCGCCAGCAGCCAAGTAGGACAGGGCGATCAGCCCCAGCATTTT
CASSQVGQGDQPQHF
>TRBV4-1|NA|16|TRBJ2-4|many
TGCGCCAGCAGCCAAGATGGACGGCCAGCCAAAAACATTCAGTACTTC
CASSQDGRPAKNIQYF
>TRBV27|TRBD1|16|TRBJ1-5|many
TGTGCCAGCAGTTACACAGGGGGCGGCGGCAATCAGCCCCAGCATTTT
CASSYTGGGGNQPQHF
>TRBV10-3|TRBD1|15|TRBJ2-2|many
TGTGCCATCAGCCCGGGACAGGGGAAGACCGGGGAGCTGTTTTTT
CAISPGQGKTGELFF
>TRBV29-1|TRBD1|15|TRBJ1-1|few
TGCAGCGTTGGGGGGAACGGACAGGGGAACACTGAAGCTTTCTTT
CSVGGNGQGNTEAFF
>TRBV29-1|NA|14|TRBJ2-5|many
TGCAGCGCTGAGGGGTGGGAGCCGGAAGAGACCCAGTACTTC
CSAEGWEPEETQYF
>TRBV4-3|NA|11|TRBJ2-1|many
TGCGCCAGCAGCCAAGAGAATGAGCAGTTCTTC
CASSQENEQFF
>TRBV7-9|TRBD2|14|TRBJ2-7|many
TGTGCCAGCAGCTCGCGGGAGAAGGGTAACGAGCAGTACTTC
CASSSREKGNEQYF
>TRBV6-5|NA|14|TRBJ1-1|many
TGTGCCAGCAGTTACGGGGCTCCTGGGGCTGAAGCTTTCTTT
CASSYGAPGAEAFF
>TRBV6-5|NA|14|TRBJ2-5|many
TGTGCCAGCAGCTTGGGACGGTCACAAGAGACCCAGTACTTC
CASSLGRSQETQYF
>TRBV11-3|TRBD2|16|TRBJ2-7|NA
TGTGCCAGCAGACCAATAGCGGGGCCCTTCTCCTACGAGCAGTACTTC
CASRPIAGPFSYEQYF
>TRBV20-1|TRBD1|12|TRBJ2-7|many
TGCAGTGCTAGGCAGGGGGTCTACGAGCAGTACTTC
CSARQGVYEQYF
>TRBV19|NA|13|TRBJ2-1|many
TGTGCCAGTAGTATACAGGGGGGGAATGAGCAGTTCTTC
CASSIQGGNEQFF
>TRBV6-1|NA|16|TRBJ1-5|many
NA
CASVPAVPDGNQPQHF
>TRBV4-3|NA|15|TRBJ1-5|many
TGCGCCAGCAGCCAAGATATAGGGGCGGGACAGCCCCAGCATTTT
CASSQDIGAGQPQHF